This T cell receptor beta chain comes out of a study of T-cell reconstitution after alpha-beta-depleted transplantation in children (dated by TCRdb to about 2016). Background on the whole study: Using TCR repertoire profiling, the study quantitatively followed how T-cell immune reconstitution unfolded in children after TCRalphabeta/CD19-depleted allogeneic hematopoietic cell transplantation.

Libraries were prepared through PCR. These reads were obtained on an Illumina HiSeq 2500. TCR libraries were prepared with molecular barcoding, using unique molecular identifiers to normalize TCRbeta repertoire quantification. TCRdb trimmed public reads at Q25 via fastp, called clones via MiXCR and kept in-frame beta chains. Here each entry gathers all rows of one CDR3 protein and keeps the most common genes and DNA. In this sample the table shows a few hundred thousand distinct CDR3 sequences, about 9.6% of which occur a single time. The ten largest clones take up 5.1% of the sample. This clonotype was seen repeatedly, ten times or more. The antigen it recognizes is unknown. No much larger clonotype is one base removed from it; base qualities were not supplied. In the germline V gene (reference sequence), CDR1 corresponds to SEHNR and CDR2 to FQNEAQ. The CDR3 runs 15 amino acids, cysteine and phenylalanine included. The DNA shown is the 45-base CDR3, in frame from base 1. V drops 1 base and J drops 2 bases, leaving 11 bases in between.

Rearrangement joined TRBV7-9 to TRBJ1-1; no D gene is confidently identified. Source: PBMCs from the stem cell graft donor, taken from the stem cell graft. The TCR comes from a human donor who donated a stem cell graft to a child with SCID. The nucleotide sequence is given as TGTGCCAGCAGCTTAGGGATACGCGTCAACACTGAAGCTTTCTTT. It translates as CASSLGIRVNTEAFF. Beyond the CDR3, the reference TRBV7-9 and TRBJ1-1 genes provide the residues; the full variable domain reads: DTGVSQNPRHKITKRGQNVTFRCDPISEHNRLYWYRQTLGQGPEFLTYFQNEAQLEKSRLLSDRFSAERPKGSFSTLEIQRTEQGDSAMYLCASSLGIRVNTEAFFGQGTRLTVV.